This T cell receptor (beta chain) was identified in a study of Graves' ophthalmopathy and Graves' hyperthyroidism. The sequenced template was RNA, covering the TCR beta CDR3 region. The first-round RT-PCR employed HTBI primers together with the Qiagen OneStep RT-PCR kit. A multiplex PCR was then performed as the second round. MiXCR, applied by TCRdb to the multiplex PCR reads, yields one record per CDR3 protein. This table holds about 220,000 distinct CDR3 sequences, approximately 21% found once. This CDR3 contains 15 residues. The V end was cut by 0 bases, the J end by 0 bases, with 8 bases between. CDR1 is LNHNV, CDR2 YYDKDF, per germline (reference sequence). This clonotype appeared a few times.

The source material was peripheral blood. This receptor was taken from a woman aged 45-65 years with Graves' ophthalmopathy. The chain links TRBV15 to TRBJ2-5; D is unclear. CDR3 sequence reads: CATSRDPGYQETQYF. The DNA for the CDR3 is TGTGCCACCAGCAGAGATCCCGGGTACCAAGAGACCCAGTACTTC.